Below, 11 T cell receptor beta chains from the same sample are listed, as sequenced in a study of blood T cells in healthy people across ages. A sample-barcoded 5' primer and a J-beta primer mix were used in a second PCR of roughly 6 to 12 cycles. One entry per CDR3 protein, called by TCRdb with MiXCR from the 5' RACE reads. This table has 1.5 million to 2 million distinct CDR3 sequences, around 42% appearing once. The sequenced material came from blood. These receptors were taken from a human donor in good health.

This rearrangement joins TRBV5-1 to TRBJ1-2; 8 nucleotides match TRBD1. Germline CDR1 SGHRS, CDR2 YFSETQ. The CDR3 loop spans 13 amino acids. With V trimmed by 5 bases and J by 8 bases, 8 bases remained unmatched. CDR3: CASRVDRDHGYTF. The CDR3 DNA is TGCGCCAGCAGGGTGGACAGGGACCACGGCTACACCTTC.

The chain carries TRBV11-1 and TRBJ2-7, with D possibly matching TRBD2 (6 bases). Germline V gives CDR1 SGHAT, CDR2 FQDESV (reference sequence). The germline V and J ends were trimmed by 6 bases and 1 base, with 19 bases remaining between them. The CDR3 sequence is 16 residues long. The chain's CDR3 is CASSDGGPGRSYEQYF. CDR3 sequence (DNA): TGTGCCAGCAGTGACGGAGGGCCTGGGAGGTCCTACGAGCAGTACTTC.

The chain recombines TRBV7-8 with TRBJ2-3; maybe TRBD2 (5 bases). Germline-derived CDR1 and CDR2 are SGHVS and FQNEAQ. This CDR3 has 14 residues. Trimming took 7 bases from V and 2 from J, leaving 13 bases between them. CDR3: CASMRGLNTDTQYF. The CDR3 bases are TGTGCCAGCATGAGAGGACTGAACACAGATACGCAGTATTTT.

The rearrangement joins TRBV3-1 to TRBJ2-2; 8 positions match TRBD2. This CDR3 comprises 18 residues. Germline assignment: CDR1 LGHDT and CDR2 YNNKEL (reference sequence). The V and J ends lost 3 bases and 0 bases, in that order; junction bases with no gene match: 9. The CDR3 is CASSQSPGGDSNTGELFF. The DNA of the CDR3 is TGTGCCAGCAGCCAGTCACCCGGGGGGGACTCGAACACCGGGGAGCTGTTTTTT.

With respect to this clonotype: At one boundary the junction diverges from the germline segment, which might be a read error. The V call is TRBV2, the J call TRBJ1-2, with 9 nucleotides matching TRBD1. CDR1 and CDR2 (germline): SNHLY, FYNNEI. CDR3 length: 14 residues. CDR3 in DNA: TGTGCCAGCAGCGGACAGGGGTCTTACTATGGCCACACCTTC. It encodes CASSGQGSYYGHTF.

The chain joins TRBV20-1 to TRBJ2-7, with a tentative D call TRBD2 (5 bases). CDR1 is DFQATT and CDR2 is SNEGSKA in the germline V gene (reference sequence). There are 13 residues in the CDR3. V lost 1 base to trimming and J lost 6 bases, with 13 bases between them. CDR3 nucleotide sequence: TGCAGTGCTAGAGCGGAGGTTTTCAGCGAGCAGTACTTC. Its protein product is CSARAEVFSEQYF.

A word on this clonotype: At one end, the junction sequence differs from germline, possibly due to a read error. This CDR3 reads CASSLGRTYKQYF. CDR3 nucleotides: TGTGCCAGCAGTTTGGGCAGAACCTACAAGCAGTACTTC. V and J are TRBV12-3 or TRBV12-4 and TRBJ2-7; D remains unclear. The CDR3 runs 13 residues.

This chain uses TRBV12-3 or TRBV12-4 with TRBJ1-6, with unresolved D. CDR3 length equals 14 residues. V lost 2 bases and J lost 14, with 16 bases in between. The CDR3 DNA is TGTGCCAGCAGTTTAATAAGCGGAGCCGATACCCTCCACTTT. It codes for CASSLISGADTLHF.

This chain joins TRBV21-1 and TRBJ2-7; the table assigns TRBD1, which was not confirmed against the DNA. TRBV21-1 counts as a pseudogene. CDR3 length: 17 residues. The CDR3 is CASSPPLQLRSGYEQYF. CDR3 DNA: TGTGCCAGCAGCCCCCCTCTCCAGCTCCGATCGGGCTACGAGCAGTACTTC.

This chain joins TRBV5-6 and TRBJ1-5; D perhaps matches TRBD1 (5 bases). Germline lookup yields CDR1 SGHDT and CDR2 YYEEEE. V lost 4 bases and J 8 bases, leaving 13 bases between the germline ends. This CDR3 region has 13 residues. CDR3 sequence reads: CASSPGPSEPQHF. The CDR3 DNA is TGTGCCAGCAGCCCGGGACCCTCGGAGCCCCAGCATTTT.

This clonotype was seen more than once but under ten times. The CDR3 region has the DNA TGTGCCAGCACGGACCCAGCGGGGGGCGAACCCTACGAGCAGTACTTC. This gives the protein CASTDPAGGEPYEQYF. This rearrangement joins TRBV6-2 or TRBV6-3 to TRBJ2-7, with 9 bases lining up with TRBD2. V dropped 7 bases and J dropped 2; count of bases not matched to a gene: 12. This CDR3 is 16 amino acids long. Germline lookup yields CDR1 MNHEY and CDR2 SVGEGT.